One sample yielded the 4 T cell receptor beta chains listed below, sequenced in a study of STAT5B mutations in CD4+ large granular lymphocyte leukemia. Sequencing used immunoSEQ multiplex PCR; TCRdb keeps in-frame clones, though not all of them. The data show around 21,000 clones, roughly 79% seen once. The sequencing input was CD4+ T cells from blood buffy coats. The receptors were gathered from a human donor in good health.

This rearrangement joins TRBV11-2 to TRBJ2-7, with 7 bases that match TRBD2. The CDR3 loop spans 17 amino acids. V shed 1 base and J 5 bases; nucleotides not matched to a gene: 14. From germline, CDR1 is SGHAT and CDR2 FQNNGV. CDR3 DNA: TGTGCCAGCAGCTTAGGGGTACTAGCGAAAATTCAGGACGAGCAGTACTTC. It codes for CASSLGVLAKIQDEQYF.

The rearrangement joins TRBV28 to TRBJ1-4, with D unclear. This CDR3 contains 12 residues. Trimming removed 5 bases from V and 11 bases from J, with 12 bases in between. From germline, CDR1 is MDHEN and CDR2 SYDVKM. The CDR3 DNA sequence: TGTGCCAGCAGTCGGCCCCTGCGGAAACTGTTTTTT. Its translation: CASSRPLRKLFF.

Worth noting for this clone: A read error may produce the germline difference seen at one junction end. The chain carries TRBV7-2 and TRBJ2-7, with D possibly being TRBD2 (5 bases). The CDR3 sequence is 15 residues long. Germline V gene data show CDR1 as SGHTA and CDR2 as FQGNSA. CDR3 DNA: TGCGCCAGCAGCCAAGATCGGGGTAGCTCCTACGAGCAGTACTTC. Translation: CASSQDRGSSYEQYF.

The chain recombines TRBV28 with TRBJ2-2; 10 bases are a match to TRBD1. Per the germline V gene, CDR1 is MDHEN and CDR2 is SYDVKM. There are 16 residues in the CDR3. J gave up 3 bases and V 8 bases, and 9 bases lay outside the gene matches. The CDR3 coding sequence is TGTGCCAGCGGAGGCGGACAGGGGGGGCACACCGGGGAGCTGTTTTTT. This gives the protein CASGGGQGGHTGELFF.